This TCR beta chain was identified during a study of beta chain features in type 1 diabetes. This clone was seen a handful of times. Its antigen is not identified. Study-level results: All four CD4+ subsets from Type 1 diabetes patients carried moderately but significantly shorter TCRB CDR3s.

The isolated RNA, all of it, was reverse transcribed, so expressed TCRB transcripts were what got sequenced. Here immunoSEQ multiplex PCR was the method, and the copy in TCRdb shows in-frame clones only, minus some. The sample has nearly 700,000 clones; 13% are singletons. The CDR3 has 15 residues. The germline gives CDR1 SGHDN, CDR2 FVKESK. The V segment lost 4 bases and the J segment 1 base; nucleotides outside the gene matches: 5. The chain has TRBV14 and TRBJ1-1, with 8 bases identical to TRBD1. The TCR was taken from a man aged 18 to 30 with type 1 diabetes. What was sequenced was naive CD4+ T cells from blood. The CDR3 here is CASSRGQGWNTEAFF. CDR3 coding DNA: TGTGCCAGCAGCCGAGGACAGGGTTGGAACACTGAAGCTTTCTTT.